This TCR beta chain was recovered during a study of beta chain features in type 1 diabetes. Reverse transcribing all isolated RNA meant expressed TCRB transcripts were sequenced. About 3.57 million reads were obtained on average from naive, central memory and regulatory T cell samples. Assay used: immunoSEQ multiplex PCR; TCRdb lists only in-frame clones, some missing. The table shows 250,000 to 350,000 clones, with 9.5% to 11% occurring only once. This CDR3 has 13 residues. From germline, CDR1 is LNHDA and CDR2 SQIVND (reference sequence). V trimming: 7 bases; J trimming: 10 bases; junction bases outside the gene matches: 10. Blood was collected once per donor into heparin, averaging about 0.12 L. Researchers reported sorting CD4+ naive, central memory, regulatory and stem cell-like memory cells via CD45RO/CCR7/CD25/CD127/CD95/CD27.

The clonotype originates from a woman aged 25-40 years in good health. The chain combines TRBV19 with TRBJ2-3; 8 bases agree with TRBD2. The sequenced sample was naive CD4+ T cells from blood. This CDR3 is CASNREGTAPQYF. As DNA, the CDR3 is TGTGCCAGTAACCGGGAGGGGACGGCTCCGCAGTATTTT.